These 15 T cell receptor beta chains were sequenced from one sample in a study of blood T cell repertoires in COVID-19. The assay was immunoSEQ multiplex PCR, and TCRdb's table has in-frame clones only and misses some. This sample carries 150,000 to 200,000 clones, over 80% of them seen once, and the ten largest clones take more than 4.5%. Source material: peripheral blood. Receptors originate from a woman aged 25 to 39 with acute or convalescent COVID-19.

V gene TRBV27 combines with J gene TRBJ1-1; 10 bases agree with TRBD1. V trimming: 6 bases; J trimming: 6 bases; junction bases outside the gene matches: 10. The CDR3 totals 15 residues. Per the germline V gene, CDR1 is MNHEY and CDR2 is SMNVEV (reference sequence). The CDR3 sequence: CASRDSLTGGPEAFF. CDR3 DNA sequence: TGTGCCAGCAGGGATTCACTGACAGGGGGCCCTGAAGCTTTCTTT.

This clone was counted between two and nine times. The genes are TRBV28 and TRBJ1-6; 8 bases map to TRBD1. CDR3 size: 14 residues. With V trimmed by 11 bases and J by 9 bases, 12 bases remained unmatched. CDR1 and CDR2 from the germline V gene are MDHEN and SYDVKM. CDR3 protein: CAGADRDGISPLHF. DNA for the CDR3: TGTGCCGGGGCGGACAGGGACGGGATTTCACCCCTCCACTTT.

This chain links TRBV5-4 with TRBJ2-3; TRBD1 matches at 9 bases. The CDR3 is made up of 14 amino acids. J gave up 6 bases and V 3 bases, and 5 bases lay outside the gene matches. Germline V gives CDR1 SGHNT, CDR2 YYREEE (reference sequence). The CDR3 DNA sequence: TGTGCCAGCAGCTCGGGACAGGGCAGGGATACGCAGTATTTT. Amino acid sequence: CASSSGQGRDTQYF.

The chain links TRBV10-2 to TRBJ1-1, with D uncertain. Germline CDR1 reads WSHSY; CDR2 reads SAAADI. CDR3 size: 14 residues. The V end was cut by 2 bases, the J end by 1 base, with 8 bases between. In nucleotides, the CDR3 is TGCGCCAGCAGTGAGCGGTCAGGGAACACTGAAGCTTTCTTT. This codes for CASSERSGNTEAFF.

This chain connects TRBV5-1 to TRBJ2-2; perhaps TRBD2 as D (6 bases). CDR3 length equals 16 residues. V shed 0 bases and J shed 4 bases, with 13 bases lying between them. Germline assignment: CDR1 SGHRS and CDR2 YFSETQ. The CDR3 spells CASSLGAAGATGELFF. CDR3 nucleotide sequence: TGCGCCAGCAGCTTGGGGGCAGCGGGTGCCACCGGGGAGCTGTTTTTT. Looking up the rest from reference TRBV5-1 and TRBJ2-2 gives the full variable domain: KAGVTQTPRYLIKTRGQQVTLSCSPISGHRSVSWYQQTPGQGLQFLFEYFSETQRNKGNFPGRFSGRQFSNSRSEMNVSTLELGDSALYLCASSLGAAGATGELFFGEGSRLTVL.

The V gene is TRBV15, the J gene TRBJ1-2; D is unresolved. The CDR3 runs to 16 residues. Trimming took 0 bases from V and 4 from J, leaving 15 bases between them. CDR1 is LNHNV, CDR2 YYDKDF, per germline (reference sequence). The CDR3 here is CATSRDIVQYLYGYTF. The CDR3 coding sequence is TGTGCCACCAGCAGAGATATCGTACAGTATCTCTATGGCTACACCTTC. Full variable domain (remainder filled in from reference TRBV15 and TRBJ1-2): DAMVIQNPRYQVTQFGKPVTLSCSQTLNHNVMYWYQQKSSQAPKLLFHYYDKDFNNEADTPDNFQSRRPNTSFCFLDIRSPGLGDTAMYLCATSRDIVQYLYGYTFGSGTRLTVV.

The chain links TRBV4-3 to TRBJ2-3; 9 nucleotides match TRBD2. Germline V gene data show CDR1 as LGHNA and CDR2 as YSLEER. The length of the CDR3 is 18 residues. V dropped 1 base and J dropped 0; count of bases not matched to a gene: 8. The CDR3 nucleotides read TGCGCCAGCAGCCAAGGGGTAGCGGGGGCCACTAGCACAGATACGCAGTATTTT. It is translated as CASSQGVAGATSTDTQYF.

Here the CDR3 reads CATSGTSGSNEQFF. CDR3 DNA sequence: TGTGCCACCAGTGGGACTAGCGGGAGCAATGAGCAGTTCTTC. V usage is TRBV24-1 and J usage is TRBJ2-1; 13 nucleotides agree with TRBD2. This CDR3 has 14 amino acids. V was clipped by 5 bases and J by 6 bases; unmatched bases: 0. Germline-derived CDR1 and CDR2 are KGHDR and SFDVKD.

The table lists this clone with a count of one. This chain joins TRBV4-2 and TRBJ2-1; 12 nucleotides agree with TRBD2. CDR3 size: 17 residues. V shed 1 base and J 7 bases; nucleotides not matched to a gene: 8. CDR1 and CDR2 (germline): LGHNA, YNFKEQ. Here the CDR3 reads CASSQGTLAGGLNEQFF. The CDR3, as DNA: TGTGCCAGCAGCCAAGGCACTCTAGCGGGGGGGTTGAATGAGCAGTTCTTC.

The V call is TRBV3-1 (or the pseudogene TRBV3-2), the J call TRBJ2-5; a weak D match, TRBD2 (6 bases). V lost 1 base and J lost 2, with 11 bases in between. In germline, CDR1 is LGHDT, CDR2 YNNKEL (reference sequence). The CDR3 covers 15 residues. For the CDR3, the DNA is TGTGCCAGCAGCCAAGGTACGGGGGATCAAGAGACCCAGTACTTC. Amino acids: CASSQGTGDQETQYF.

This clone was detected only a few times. CDR3 coding DNA: TGTGCCTGGAGCGGGACAGTCTATGGCTACACCTTC. This sequence encodes CAWSGTVYGYTF. This chain connects TRBV30 to TRBJ1-2; 7 nucleotides agree with TRBD1. The germline V gene encodes CDR1 GTSNPN and CDR2 SVGIG (reference sequence). After removal of 3 bases from V and 4 bases from J, the junction contained 2 bases not matched to a gene. The length of the CDR3 is 12 residues.

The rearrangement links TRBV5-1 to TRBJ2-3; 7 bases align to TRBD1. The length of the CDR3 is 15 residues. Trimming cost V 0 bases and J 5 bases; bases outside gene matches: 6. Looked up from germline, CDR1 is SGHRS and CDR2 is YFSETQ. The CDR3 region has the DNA TGCGCCAGCAGCTTGGGACAGGGAGACGGAGATACGCAGTATTTT. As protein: CASSLGQGDGDTQYF.

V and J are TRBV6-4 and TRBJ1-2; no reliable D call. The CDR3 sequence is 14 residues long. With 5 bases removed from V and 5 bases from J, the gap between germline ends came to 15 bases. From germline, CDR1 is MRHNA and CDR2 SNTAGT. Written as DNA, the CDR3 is TGTGCCAGCAGTCCGACCGCGGGCTTTTATGGCTACACCTTC. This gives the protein CASSPTAGFYGYTF.

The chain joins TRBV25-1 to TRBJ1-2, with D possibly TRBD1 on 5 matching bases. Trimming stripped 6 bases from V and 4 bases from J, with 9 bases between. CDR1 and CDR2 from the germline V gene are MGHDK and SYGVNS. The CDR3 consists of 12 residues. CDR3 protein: CASRQESYGYTF. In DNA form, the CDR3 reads TGTGCCAGCAGACAGGAATCCTATGGCTACACCTTC.

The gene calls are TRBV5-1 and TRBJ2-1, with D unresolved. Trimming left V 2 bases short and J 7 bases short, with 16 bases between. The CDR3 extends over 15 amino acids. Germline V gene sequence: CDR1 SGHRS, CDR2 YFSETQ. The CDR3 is CASSFGAAPRNEQFF. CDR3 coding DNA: TGCGCCAGCAGCTTCGGCGCGGCCCCAAGGAATGAGCAGTTCTTC.